Below, 27 T cell receptor beta chains from the same sample are listed, as sequenced in a study of ipilimumab plus nivolumab after autologous stem cell transplantation. Using immunoSEQ multiplex PCR, the repertoire was profiled, and TCRdb retains in-frame clones only, with some absent. The sample lists roughly 43,000 clones; approximately 91% were seen once. The source material was PBMCs, sampled in a trial of ipilimumab plus nivolumab as post-transplant consolidation. These receptor sequences come from a male donor with multiple myeloma.

V and J are TRBV5-1 and TRBJ1-4; D possibly corresponds to TRBD1 (5 bases). The germline V and J ends were trimmed by 4 bases and 4 bases, with 11 bases remaining between them. The CDR3 sequence is 14 residues long. The germline CDR1 and CDR2 sequences are SGHRS and YFSETQ. The DNA for the CDR3 is TGCGCCAGCAGCCGGGACGGCCTTAATGAAAAACTGTTTTTT. Translated: CASSRDGLNEKLFF.

The rearrangement links TRBV5-1 to TRBJ2-3; either TRBD1 or TRBD2 may supply D (5 bases each). The V and J ends lost 5 bases and 2 bases respectively, with 21 bases between them. The germline CDR1 and CDR2 sequences are SGHRS and YFSETQ. The length of the CDR3 is 17 residues. The CDR3 protein is CASRSSARGLLTDTQYF. The CDR3 nucleotides read TGCGCCAGCAGATCCTCTGCCCGGGGCCTACTCACAGATACGCAGTATTTT.

The chain is built from TRBV2 and TRBJ2-7; D gene uncertain. V lost 7 bases, J lost 7 bases, and 17 bases lay in between. The CDR3 covers 13 residues. CDR1 SNHLY and CDR2 FYNNEI come from the germline V gene. CDR3 DNA sequence: TGTGCCAGCAAGGGCCGCATGGTGAAGGAGCAGTACTTC. Amino acid sequence: CASKGRMVKEQYF.

The chain is built from TRBV5-1 and TRBJ1-1; the D is unclear. The CDR3 sequence is 14 residues long. The V end was cut by 0 bases, the J end by 4 bases, with 10 bases between. CDR1 is SGHRS and CDR2 is YFSETQ in the germline V gene. CDR3 protein: CASSLAGGVTEAFF. The CDR3 region has the DNA TGCGCCAGCAGCTTGGCAGGAGGAGTCACTGAAGCTTTCTTT.

CDR3 amino acids: CATSRGRFSGNTIYF. CDR3 DNA sequence: TGTGCCACCAGCAGAGGACGCTTCTCTGGAAACACCATATATTTT. The chain couples TRBV15 to TRBJ1-3; D gene ambiguous. The CDR3 runs to 15 residues. Germline V gene data show CDR1 as LNHNV and CDR2 as YYDKDF (reference sequence). Trimming pared 1 base from V and 0 bases from J, leaving 7 bases between.

This chain uses TRBV28 with TRBJ2-2; D possibly corresponds to TRBD1 (6 bases). The length of the CDR3 is 15 residues. The germline V gene encodes CDR1 MDHEN and CDR2 SYDVKM. With 2 bases removed from V and 4 bases from J, the gap between germline ends came to 11 bases. CDR3 sequence: CASSLPWGRTGELFF. CDR3 coding DNA: TGTGCCAGCAGTTTACCCTGGGGGCGCACCGGGGAGCTGTTTTTT.

V usage is TRBV6-1 and J usage is TRBJ1-5, with D unresolved. CDR1 and CDR2 from the germline V gene are MNHNS and SASEGT. V was shortened by 0 bases and J by 7 bases, with 13 bases between the two germline ends. CDR3 length equals 15 residues. The chain's CDR3 is CASSEALSRAQPQHF. As DNA, the CDR3 is TGTGCCAGCAGTGAAGCGCTGTCTCGGGCCCAGCCCCAGCATTTT.

The chain couples TRBV30 to TRBJ2-5; possibly TRBD1 for D (6 bases). CDR1 and CDR2 from the germline V gene are GTSNPN and SVGIG (reference sequence). The CDR3 sequence is 12 residues long. Trimming cost V 3 bases and J 5 bases, with 10 bases left between them. The CDR3 nucleotides are TGTGCCTGGAGCTGGCAGGGGGAGACCCAGTACTTC. Its translation is CAWSWQGETQYF.

This clone was observed a few times. The CDR3 sequence: CASSPFFGTNTGELFF. Written as DNA, the CDR3 is TGTGCCAGCAGCCCCTTTTTTGGGACAAACACCGGGGAGCTGTTTTTT. The V call is TRBV14, the J call TRBJ2-2, with D perhaps matching TRBD1 (6 bases). The CDR3 consists of 16 residues. The V end was cut by 4 bases, the J end by 2 bases, with 14 bases between. The germline V gene encodes CDR1 SGHDN and CDR2 FVKESK.

The chain is built from TRBV4-1 and TRBJ2-1; 8 bases fit TRBD2. J was trimmed by 4 bases and V by 1 base; bases with no gene match: 9. The CDR3 contains 17 residues. Germline CDR1 reads MGHRA; CDR2 reads YSYEKL. The DNA for the CDR3 is TGCGCCAGCAGCCAAGGTCATTCAGCGGGGGATTACAATGAGCAGTTCTTC. Its protein product is CASSQGHSAGDYNEQFF.

This chain joins TRBV18 and TRBJ2-5, with 8 bases that match TRBD2. Germline CDR1 is KGHSH and CDR2 is LQKENI. J was trimmed by 5 bases and V by 6 bases; bases with no gene match: 8. This CDR3 comprises 14 residues. The CDR3 nucleotides are TGTGCCAGCTCCCTCGGGGGGGGGACGGAGACCCAGTACTTC. Protein product: CASSLGGGTETQYF.

Concerning this clone itself: Mismatch with germline at one junction end may stem from a read error. The chain carries TRBV6-1 and TRBJ1-4; a possible D gene is TRBD1 (6 bases). CDR3 size: 14 residues. Looked up from germline, CDR1 is MNHNS and CDR2 is SASEGT. The CDR3 DNA is TGTGCCAGCAGTGAAGCGCGCGGGACACCTTGTCCGATTTTT. It is translated as CASSEARGTPCPIF.

The chain joins TRBV19 to TRBJ2-7; 10 bases are shared with TRBD2. V shed 4 bases, J shed 2 bases, and the junction held 5 bases outside the gene matches. Germline assignment: CDR1 LNHDA and CDR2 SQIVND (reference sequence). This CDR3 is built from 15 residues. The CDR3: CASSTWTSGAYEQYF. DNA of the CDR3: TGTGCCAGTAGTACATGGACTAGCGGAGCCTACGAGCAGTACTTC.

The CDR3 DNA reads TGTGCCAGCAGCTTAAGATCGAAGCCAGAGGGAGATACGCAGTATTTT. Its translation: CASSLRSKPEGDTQYF. The chain has TRBV7-3 and TRBJ2-3; perhaps TRBD2 as D (5 bases). The CDR3 length is 16 residues. Germline values: CDR1 SGHTA, CDR2 FQGTGA. V was shortened by 1 base and J by 5 bases, with 16 bases between the two germline ends.

V and J are TRBV10-3 and TRBJ2-3, with unresolved D. Germline lookup yields CDR1 ENHRY and CDR2 SYGVKD. The CDR3 has 16 residues. Trimming stripped 4 bases from V and 1 base from J, with 15 bases between. The CDR3 DNA reads as TGTGCCATCAGTGTCAACTCTCTATACCGCACAGATACGCAGTATTTT. Amino acids: CAISVNSLYRTDTQYF.

The chain joins TRBV5-1 to TRBJ1-5; D perhaps matches TRBD1 (5 bases). Trimming cost V 4 bases and J 2 bases, with 13 bases left between them. The CDR3 spans 15 residues. The germline V gene encodes CDR1 SGHRS and CDR2 YFSETQ. The CDR3 bases are TGCGCCAGCAGCCAGGACGGCAGGGGCAATCAGCCCCAGCATTTT. It encodes CASSQDGRGNQPQHF.

The gene calls are TRBV19 and TRBJ1-5; the match to TRBD1 covers 9 bases. The J segment lost 0 bases and the V segment lost 5 bases, leaving 8 bases of the junction unmatched. This CDR3 comprises 17 residues. Germline CDR1 LNHDA, CDR2 SQIVND (reference sequence). CDR3 in amino acids: CASSLPTGGYSNQPQHF. Here the CDR3 DNA reads TGTGCCAGTAGTTTACCGACAGGGGGGTATAGCAATCAGCCCCAGCATTTT.

The chain is built from TRBV11-3 and TRBJ2-3, with 9 bases aligning to TRBD2. The CDR3 spans 16 residues. The ends lost 5 bases at V and 0 bases at J; junction bases unmatched: 6. CDR1 SGHNT and CDR2 YENEEA come from the germline V gene. The CDR3 protein is CASSPGTSPSTDTQYF. The DNA for the CDR3 is TGTGCCAGCAGCCCTGGGACTAGCCCTAGCACAGATACGCAGTATTTT.

The chain couples TRBV28 to TRBJ2-7, with TRBD1 matching over 9 bases. The length of the CDR3 is 15 residues. Trimming removed 7 bases from V and 6 bases from J; junction bases left unmatched: 13. Germline values: CDR1 MDHEN, CDR2 SYDVKM. The DNA for the CDR3 is TGTGCCAGCATCGCCCCCGGGACAGGGTACGCCGAGCAGTACTTC. This encodes CASIAPGTGYAEQYF.

The V gene is TRBV5-1, the J gene TRBJ2-1, with 8 bases fitting TRBD2. The V gene end was trimmed by 4 bases and the J gene end by 2 bases; junction bases not matched to a gene: 2. The germline CDR1 and CDR2 sequences are SGHRS and YFSETQ. The CDR3 extends over 14 amino acids. The CDR3 loop reads CASSTSGTYNEQFF. The CDR3, as DNA: TGCGCCAGCAGCACTAGCGGAACCTACAATGAGCAGTTCTTC. Looking up the rest from reference TRBV5-1 and TRBJ2-1 gives the full variable domain: KAGVTQTPRYLIKTRGQQVTLSCSPISGHRSVSWYQQTPGQGLQFLFEYFSETQRNKGNFPGRFSGRQFSNSRSEMNVSTLELGDSALYLCASSTSGTYNEQFFGPGTRLTVL.

The CDR3 DNA reads as TGTGCCAGCAGTTTACTTGGGGACTCTGGAAACACCATATATTTT. Translated: CASSLLGDSGNTIYF. The V and J genes are TRBV28 and TRBJ1-3; D not resolved. V lost 2 bases and J 0 bases, leaving 8 bases between the germline ends. The CDR3 extends over 15 amino acids. Germline V gene lookup returns CDR1 MDHEN and CDR2 SYDVKM.

The chain joins TRBV7-9 to TRBJ2-3; no reliable D call. The CDR3 has 17 residues. Germline assignment: CDR1 SEHNR and CDR2 FQNEAQ (reference sequence). Between the trimmed V and J ends, which lost 3 bases and 1 base, there was a span of 17 bases. In DNA, the CDR3 is TGTGCCAGCAGCTTGACGACCGGGCCCGAGGGCACAGATACGCAGTATTTT. Translating it yields CASSLTTGPEGTDTQYF.

This rearrangement joins TRBV5-6 to TRBJ2-5; D is ambiguous. This CDR3 has 11 amino acids. Per the germline V gene, CDR1 is SGHDT and CDR2 is YYEEEE. Trimming stripped 3 bases from V and 4 bases from J, with 4 bases between. CDR3 region: CASSWGETQYF. For the CDR3, the DNA is TGTGCCAGCAGCTGGGGAGAGACCCAGTACTTC.

CDR3 residues: CASSLVAGTDSDTEAFF. The CDR3 DNA sequence: TGTGCCAGCAGCTTAGTGGCGGGGACAGATTCGGACACTGAAGCTTTCTTT. The rearrangement uses TRBV7-8 and TRBJ1-1; the match to TRBD1 covers 7 bases. Trimming removed 1 base from V and 3 bases from J; junction bases left unmatched: 11. CDR1 and CDR2 (germline): SGHVS, FQNEAQ. The CDR3 is 17 residues long.

The rearrangement links TRBV7-2 to TRBJ1-2; D is unresolved. The CDR3 covers 11 residues. The V and J ends lost 5 bases and 8 bases respectively, with 9 bases between them. Germline V CDR1 and CDR2: SGHTA, FQGNSA. The CDR3 reads CASSGTVGYTF. The CDR3 nucleotides are TGTGCCAGCAGCGGCACGGTCGGCTACACCTTC.

The V gene is TRBV7-2, the J gene TRBJ2-1, with a weak D call TRBD2 (5 bases). V lost 0 bases and J lost 0, with 9 bases in between. The CDR3 contains 16 residues. From germline, CDR1 is SGHTA and CDR2 FQGNSA. The CDR3 reads CASSLAFSGSYNEQFF. Here the CDR3 DNA reads TGTGCCAGCAGCTTAGCGTTCAGCGGCTCCTACAATGAGCAGTTCTTC.

This clone has only one observation. The V gene is TRBV2, the J gene TRBJ2-5; the D is unclear. Per the germline V gene, CDR1 is SNHLY and CDR2 is FYNNEI. This CDR3 region has 13 residues. Trimming removed 7 bases from V and 3 bases from J, with 12 bases in between. CDR3 sequence: CASTRRLKETQYF. The CDR3 coding sequence is TGTGCCAGCACAAGGCGACTGAAAGAGACCCAGTACTTC.